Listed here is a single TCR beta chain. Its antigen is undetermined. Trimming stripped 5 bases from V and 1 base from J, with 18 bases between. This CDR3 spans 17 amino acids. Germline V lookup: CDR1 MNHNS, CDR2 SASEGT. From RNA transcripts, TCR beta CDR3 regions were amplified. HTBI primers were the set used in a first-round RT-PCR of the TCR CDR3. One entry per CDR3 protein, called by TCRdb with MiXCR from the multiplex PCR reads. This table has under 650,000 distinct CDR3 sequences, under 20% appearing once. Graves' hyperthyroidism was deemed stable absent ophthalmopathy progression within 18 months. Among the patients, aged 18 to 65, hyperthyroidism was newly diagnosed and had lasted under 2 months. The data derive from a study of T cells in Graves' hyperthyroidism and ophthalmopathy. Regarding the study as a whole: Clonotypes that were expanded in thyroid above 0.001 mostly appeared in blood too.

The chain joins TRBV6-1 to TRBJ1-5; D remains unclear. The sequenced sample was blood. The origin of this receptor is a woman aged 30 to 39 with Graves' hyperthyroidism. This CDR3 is CASSSIRSGVSNQPQHF. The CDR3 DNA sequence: TGTGCCAGCAGTTCGATCCGCTCCGGGGTGAGCAATCAGCCCCAGCATTTT.